The T cell receptor (beta chain) described here comes from a study of shared clonotypes between healthy human individuals. Study details: A donor's plate count was three for CD4 naive and three for CD4 memory; CD8 naive had two and CD8 memory one.

The method was immunoSEQ multiplex PCR; TCRdb's version includes in-frame clones alone and lacks a portion of them. The sample records under 2,000,000 clones, approximately 95% being singletons. Overall study results and limits: Sharing across several donors was seen in roughly 5.2% of naive CD4 clonotypes.

The naive CD8 fraction comprised CD45RO-negative cells positively selected for CCR7 and excluded terminally differentiated effector memory CD45RA+ cells. As to this clone: The antigen is undetermined.

This receptor was obtained from a man between 18 and 35 years old in good health. Sequencing was done on a sample of naive CD8+ T cells sorted from blood.

The CDR3 protein is CASSGGLADPYNEQFF. DNA of the CDR3: TGCGCCAGCAGTGGGGGACTAGCGGACCCCTACAATGAGCAGTTCTTC. The chain couples TRBV10-1 to TRBJ2-1, with TRBD2 identical over 11 bases. The CDR3 is made up of 16 amino acids. V shed 4 bases and J 2 bases; nucleotides not matched to a gene: 4. Germline CDR1 and CDR2: WNHNN and SYGVQD (reference sequence).